A selection of T cell receptor beta chains follows, all from one sample in a study of identical twins. TCRdb analysed the 5' RACE reads with MiXCR anew, one entry per CDR3 protein. The table lists under 250,000 distinct CDR3 sequences, about 7.5% of them singletons, with more than 5% in the top ten. This sample was shared with a second study, whose subject was yellow fever vaccine responses in identical twins.

The material sequenced was CD8+ T cells sorted from blood. The receptors here all came from a young woman in good health. CDR3s include the opening cysteine and the closing phenylalanine or tryptophan. The order of the fields is CDR3 protein, CDR3 DNA, D gene, V gene, clone size, J gene. The D gene is left open where the match is weak. Clone size is given for some rows only: seen once, a few or many times, or a class if the clone is expanded.

CDR3aa: CASSYSASGSIYEQYF; CDR3nt: TGTGCCAGCAGTTACAGTGCTAGCGGGAGTATTTACGAGCAGTACTTC; d_gene: TRBD2; v_gene: TRBV6-5; abundance: .; j_gene: TRBJ2-7
CDR3aa: CASSYSVGNEKLFF; CDR3nt: TGTGCCAGCAGTTACTCGGTTGGTAATGAAAAACTGTTTTTT; d_gene: .; v_gene: TRBV6-5; abundance: few; j_gene: TRBJ1-4
CDR3aa: CASSPVRDREETQYF; CDR3nt: TGCGCCAGCAGCCCCGTCCGGGACAGGGAAGAGACCCAGTACTTC; d_gene: TRBD1; v_gene: TRBV4-1; abundance: many; j_gene: TRBJ2-5
CDR3aa: CASSLGPPGSYNEQFF; CDR3nt: TGTGCCAGCAGCTTAGGACCCCCGGGCTCCTACAATGAGCAGTTCTTC; d_gene: .; v_gene: TRBV7-7; abundance: few; j_gene: TRBJ2-1
CDR3aa: CAISGSWTQKSYEQYF; CDR3nt: TGTGCCATCAGTGGAAGTTGGACTCAAAAAAGCTACGAGCAGTACTTC; d_gene: .; v_gene: TRBV10-3; abundance: many; j_gene: TRBJ2-7
CDR3aa: CASSRSGTAQETQYF; CDR3nt: TGTGCCAGCAGTAGAAGCGGGACGGCTCAAGAGACCCAGTACTTC; d_gene: TRBD2; v_gene: TRBV2; abundance: .; j_gene: TRBJ2-5
CDR3aa: CATSDAGTYTGELFF; CDR3nt: TGTGCCACCAGTGACGCCGGGACTTACACCGGGGAGCTGTTTTTT; d_gene: .; v_gene: TRBV24-1; abundance: few; j_gene: TRBJ2-2
CDR3aa: CASSFIQSKDTQYF; CDR3nt: TGTGCCAGCAGTTTTATACAGTCAAAAGATACGCAGTATTTT; d_gene: .; v_gene: TRBV28; abundance: few; j_gene: TRBJ2-3
CDR3aa: CASSGEPGTAQETQYF; CDR3nt: TGTGCCAGCAGCGGGGAACCTGGGACCGCACAAGAGACCCAGTACTTC; d_gene: .; v_gene: TRBV3-1; abundance: few; j_gene: TRBJ2-5
CDR3aa: CASSLGRLAGAKETQYF; CDR3nt: TGTGCCAGCAGTTTAGGAAGACTAGCGGGGGCCAAAGAGACCCAGTACTTC; d_gene: TRBD2; v_gene: TRBV12-3/TRBV12-4; abundance: .; j_gene: TRBJ2-5
CDR3aa: CAISDPGAGEQYF; CDR3nt: TGTGCCATCAGTGACCCGGGGGCTGGGGAGCAGTACTTC; d_gene: .; v_gene: TRBV10-3; abundance: .; j_gene: TRBJ2-7
CDR3aa: CASSSLTGANAEAFF; CDR3nt: TGTGCCAGCAGTTCCTTGACAGGGGCTAATGCTGAAGCTTTCTTT; d_gene: TRBD1; v_gene: TRBV6-5; abundance: .; j_gene: TRBJ1-1
CDR3aa: CASSSRAVISYNEQFF; CDR3nt: TGTGCCAGCAGTTCAAGAGCGGTTATCTCCTACAATGAGCAGTTCTTC; d_gene: .; v_gene: TRBV5-5; abundance: many; j_gene: TRBJ2-1
CDR3aa: CASSSEEREGVTQYF; CDR3nt: TGTGCCAGCAGCTCAGAGGAGCGGGAAGGGGTTACGCAGTATTTT; d_gene: TRBD2; v_gene: TRBV7-9; abundance: .; j_gene: TRBJ2-3
CDR3aa: CASSEGGAGDYNEQFF; CDR3nt: TGTGCCAGCAGTGAGGGGGGGGCAGGAGACTACAATGAGCAGTTCTTC; d_gene: .; v_gene: TRBV6-4; abundance: few; j_gene: TRBJ2-1
CDR3aa: CASSLDGGLQETQYF; CDR3nt: TGTGCCAGCAGCTTGGATGGGGGATTGCAGGAGACCCAGTACTTC; d_gene: .; v_gene: TRBV5-5; abundance: .; j_gene: TRBJ2-5
CDR3aa: CASSPPPGAAVEEYNEQFF; CDR3nt: TGTGCCAGCAGTCCGCCTCCTGGGGCCGCAGTAGAGGAATACAATGAGCAGTTCTTC; d_gene: .; v_gene: TRBV25-1; abundance: few; j_gene: TRBJ2-1
CDR3aa: CASSFSGWADTEAFF; CDR3nt: TGTGCCAGCAGCTTTTCAGGGTGGGCGGACACTGAAGCTTTCTTT; d_gene: .; v_gene: TRBV13; abundance: .; j_gene: TRBJ1-1
CDR3aa: CATSDRGLAGGPFSNEQFF; CDR3nt: TGTGCCACCAGTGACCGCGGACTAGCGGGGGGGCCTTTTTCCAATGAGCAGTTCTTC; d_gene: TRBD2; v_gene: TRBV24-1; abundance: many; j_gene: TRBJ2-1
CDR3aa: CASRGSGFNEQFF; CDR3nt: TGTGCCAGCAGAGGTAGCGGCTTCAATGAGCAGTTCTTC; d_gene: .; v_gene: TRBV2; abundance: few; j_gene: TRBJ2-1
CDR3aa: CSAITGSSYEQYF; CDR3nt: TGCAGTGCTATAACAGGGAGCTCCTACGAGCAGTACTTC; d_gene: .; v_gene: TRBV20-1; abundance: few; j_gene: TRBJ2-7
CDR3aa: CASSFAFGGISSYEQYF; CDR3nt: TGTGCCAGCAGCTTCGCCTTCGGCGGAATTTCCTCCTACGAGCAGTACTTC; d_gene: .; v_gene: TRBV5-6; abundance: few; j_gene: TRBJ2-7
CDR3aa: CASSYLGPGANTGELFF; CDR3nt: TGTGCCAGCAGTTACTTGGGACCGGGGGCCAACACCGGGGAGCTGTTTTTT; d_gene: .; v_gene: TRBV6-5; abundance: few; j_gene: TRBJ2-2
CDR3aa: CASSHLQREASEQYF; CDR3nt: TGTGCCAGCAGCCATTTACAGCGGGAGGCTTCCGAGCAGTACTTC; d_gene: TRBD2; v_gene: TRBV3-1; abundance: .; j_gene: TRBJ2-7
CDR3aa: CATKPGGSSHEQYF; CDR3nt: TGTGCCACCAAACCAGGCGGGAGTTCCCACGAGCAGTACTTC; d_gene: TRBD2; v_gene: TRBV27; abundance: many; j_gene: TRBJ2-7
CDR3aa: CASGTAINTDTQYF; CDR3nt: TGTGCCAGCGGGACAGCTATAAACACAGATACGCAGTATTTT; d_gene: TRBD1; v_gene: TRBV28; abundance: few; j_gene: TRBJ2-3
CDR3aa: CASSYVGGDTEAFF; CDR3nt: TGTGCCAGCAGTTACGTTGGGGGGGACACTGAAGCTTTCTTT; d_gene: .; v_gene: TRBV6-5; abundance: many; j_gene: TRBJ1-1
CDR3aa: CASSLAGVSTDTQYF; CDR3nt: TGTGCCAGCAGCTTAGCGGGAGTTAGCACAGATACGCAGTATTTT; d_gene: .; v_gene: TRBV7-6; abundance: .; j_gene: TRBJ2-3
CDR3aa: CASSFDRGGTEAFF; CDR3nt: TGCGCCAGCAGCTTTGACAGGGGTGGTACTGAAGCTTTCTTT; d_gene: TRBD1; v_gene: TRBV5-1; abundance: few; j_gene: TRBJ1-1
CDR3aa: CASSPSRENEQFF; CDR3nt: TGCGCCAGCAGCCCCTCCAGAGAAAATGAGCAGTTCTTC; d_gene: .; v_gene: TRBV5-1; abundance: few; j_gene: TRBJ2-1
CDR3aa: CASSLGQGANTDTQYF; CDR3nt: TGCGCCAGCAGCTTGGGACAGGGGGCAAACACAGATACGCAGTATTTT; d_gene: TRBD1; v_gene: TRBV5-1; abundance: .; j_gene: TRBJ2-3
CDR3aa: CATSGTGGYYEQYF; CDR3nt: TGTGCCACAAGCGGGACAGGGGGATACTACGAGCAGTACTTC; d_gene: TRBD1; v_gene: TRBV15; abundance: few; j_gene: TRBJ2-7
CDR3aa: CASSPRDGGKASSYNEQFF; CDR3nt: TGTGCCAGCAGTCCCCGGGACGGGGGGAAGGCTAGCTCCTACAATGAGCAGTTCTTC; d_gene: TRBD2; v_gene: TRBV11-1; abundance: few; j_gene: TRBJ2-1
CDR3aa: CASSSGLEFPYEQYF; CDR3nt: TGTGCCAGCAGTTCCGGACTAGAGTTCCCCTACGAGCAGTACTTC; d_gene: TRBD2; v_gene: TRBV12-3/TRBV12-4; abundance: few; j_gene: TRBJ2-7
CDR3aa: CASSQGTSGSTGELFF; CDR3nt: TGTGCCAGCAGCCAAGGGACTAGCGGGAGTACCGGGGAGCTGTTTTTT; d_gene: TRBD2; v_gene: TRBV28; abundance: many; j_gene: TRBJ2-2
CDR3aa: CASSLSKGEAFF; CDR3nt: TGTGCCAGCAGCTTGTCGAAGGGTGAAGCTTTCTTT; d_gene: .; v_gene: TRBV5-5; abundance: many; j_gene: TRBJ1-1
CDR3aa: CASSWGGGTDTQYF; CDR3nt: TGTGCCAGCAGTTGGGGGGGGGGCACAGATACGCAGTATTTT; d_gene: TRBD2; v_gene: TRBV27; abundance: many; j_gene: TRBJ2-3
CDR3aa: CASSLATPAEAFF; CDR3nt: TGTGCCAGCAGTTTAGCGACGCCCGCTGAAGCTTTCTTT; d_gene: .; v_gene: TRBV12-3/TRBV12-4; abundance: few; j_gene: TRBJ1-1
CDR3aa: CASTSDYEQYF; CDR3nt: TGTGCCAGCACCTCAGACTACGAGCAGTACTTC; d_gene: .; v_gene: TRBV7-9; abundance: few; j_gene: TRBJ2-7
CDR3aa: CASMGFGTGVPPSSYEQYF; CDR3nt: TGTGCCAGCATGGGATTCGGGACAGGGGTCCCCCCTAGCTCCTACGAGCAGTACTTC; d_gene: TRBD1; v_gene: TRBV6-1; abundance: few; j_gene: TRBJ2-7
CDR3aa: CASSPAPLTDTQYF; CDR3nt: TGTGCCAGCAGTCCGGCCCCCCTCACAGATACGCAGTATTTT; d_gene: .; v_gene: TRBV27; abundance: few; j_gene: TRBJ2-3
CDR3aa: CASSPYKYNEQFF; CDR3nt: TGTGCCAGCAGCCCCTACAAGTACAATGAGCAGTTCTTC; d_gene: .; v_gene: TRBV11-2; abundance: many; j_gene: TRBJ2-1
CDR3aa: CASSHGLEGDEQYF; CDR3nt: TGTGCCAGCAGCCACGGACTAGAAGGGGACGAGCAGTACTTC; d_gene: TRBD2; v_gene: TRBV4-2; abundance: many; j_gene: TRBJ2-7
CDR3aa: CASSQDRDTEAFF; CDR3nt: TGCGCCAGCAGCCAGGACAGGGACACTGAAGCTTTCTTT; d_gene: TRBD1; v_gene: TRBV4-1; abundance: many; j_gene: TRBJ1-1
CDR3aa: CASSVDPGTYNEQFF; CDR3nt: TGTGCCAGCAGCGTAGACCCCGGGACCTACAATGAGCAGTTCTTC; d_gene: .; v_gene: TRBV9; abundance: .; j_gene: TRBJ2-1
CDR3aa: CASSFDRSEVYNEQFF; CDR3nt: TGTGCCAGCAGTTTTGATCGGTCTGAGGTATACAATGAGCAGTTCTTC; d_gene: .; v_gene: TRBV12-3/TRBV12-4; abundance: many; j_gene: TRBJ2-1
CDR3aa: CASSYRGNEQFF; CDR3nt: TGTGCCAGCAGTTACAGGGGAAATGAGCAGTTCTTC; d_gene: TRBD1; v_gene: TRBV27; abundance: many; j_gene: TRBJ2-1
CDR3aa: CASSFGRTYEQYF; CDR3nt: TGTGCCAGCAGCTTCGGACGGACCTACGAGCAGTACTTC; d_gene: .; v_gene: TRBV5-5; abundance: many; j_gene: TRBJ2-7
CDR3aa: CASSTTVENTEAFF; CDR3nt: TGTGCCAGCAGCACGACAGTGGAGAACACTGAAGCTTTCTTT; d_gene: .; v_gene: TRBV7-8; abundance: few; j_gene: TRBJ1-1
CDR3aa: CSVEEPQRPTTGETQYF; CDR3nt: TGCAGCGTTGAAGAGCCCCAGAGGCCTACCACCGGGGAGACCCAGTACTTC; d_gene: .; v_gene: TRBV29-1; abundance: .; j_gene: TRBJ2-5
CDR3aa: CASSLERFSPGEQYF; CDR3nt: TGTGCCAGCAGCTTGGAACGTTTCTCGCCCGGCGAGCAGTACTTC; d_gene: .; v_gene: TRBV5-6; abundance: few; j_gene: TRBJ2-7
CDR3aa: CASLGFGGTGELFF; CDR3nt: TGTGCCAGCTTAGGGTTCGGTGGGACCGGGGAGCTGTTTTTT; d_gene: .; v_gene: TRBV2; abundance: once; j_gene: TRBJ2-2
CDR3aa: CASSQDTPSGTYEQYF; CDR3nt: TGCGCCAGCAGCCAAGATACTCCTAGCGGGACCTACGAGCAGTACTTC; d_gene: TRBD2; v_gene: TRBV4-1; abundance: .; j_gene: TRBJ2-7
CDR3aa: CASAEFPNTGELFF; CDR3nt: TGTGCCAGCGCGGAATTTCCGAACACCGGGGAGCTGTTTTTT; d_gene: .; v_gene: TRBV6-1; abundance: .; j_gene: TRBJ2-2
CDR3aa: CASSLSTGSWTDTQYF; CDR3nt: TGTGCCAGCAGCTTGTCTACCGGGAGCTGGACAGATACGCAGTATTTT; d_gene: .; v_gene: TRBV7-8; abundance: few; j_gene: TRBJ2-3
CDR3aa: CASSYNSGSFNNEQFF; CDR3nt: TGCGCCAGCAGCTATAATAGCGGGAGCTTCAACAATGAGCAGTTCTTC; d_gene: TRBD2; v_gene: TRBV4-1; abundance: many; j_gene: TRBJ2-1
CDR3aa: CASSQDRGQGDTQYF; CDR3nt: TGCGCCAGCAGCCAAGATCGGGGACAGGGAGATACGCAGTATTTT; d_gene: TRBD1; v_gene: TRBV4-1; abundance: few; j_gene: TRBJ2-3
CDR3aa: CASSETHEQYF; CDR3nt: TGTGCCAGCAGTGAGACCCACGAGCAGTACTTC; d_gene: .; v_gene: TRBV2; abundance: few; j_gene: TRBJ2-7
CDR3aa: CSASSSYGDPGLEAFF; CDR3nt: TGCAGTGCTAGTTCTTCGTACGGGGACCCCGGATTGGAAGCTTTCTTT; d_gene: .; v_gene: TRBV20-1; abundance: many; j_gene: TRBJ1-1